Below, one TCR beta chain is given with its context. Germline values: CDR1 SQVTM, CDR2 ANQGSEA. Trimming shortened V by 6 bases and J by 0 bases, and 9 bases separated the two germline ends. The CDR3 length is 13 residues. This entry comes from a study of blood T cell repertoires in COVID-19. As for the study in general: Donors in the United States, Italy and Spain gave samples during acute or convalescent COVID-19.

Authors' analysis steps: Estimated nucleated cell counts came from reference gene primer amplification. Sequenced by immunoSEQ multiplex PCR; TCRdb stores in-frame clones only, minus some. V, J and clone size are taken as reported in that table, and D and trimming were inferred from the DNA itself. The sample carries 240,000 or so clones, 86% recorded once. The study assigned cohorts using participant-reported clinical history. Each recovered donor of Cohort 3 presented with two negative PCRs, clearance, or symptom resolution. The specimen was PBMCs or T cells enriched from blood (not recorded which). The chain employs TRBV29-1 and TRBJ1-3; D not certain. This receptor was identified in a woman in her forties or fifties who had recovered from COVID-19. The CDR3 protein is CSVERGSGNTIYF. The CDR3 DNA is TGCAGCGTCGAACGGGGCTCTGGAAACACCATATATTTT.